Below are 7 T cell receptor beta chains sequenced from a single sample in a study of blood T cell repertoires in COVID-19 (dated by TCRdb to the early 2020s). Library preparation used the immunoSEQ multiplex PCR assay. TCRdb mirrors the immuneACCESS table, restricted to in-frame sequences. Some clones are absent from its copies; in checked studies, under half trace to an unresolved V gene, and the reason for the others is unknown. The sample table shows 100,000 or so clones, and about four fifths are seen once. The ten biggest clones cover 8.5% to 10% of the sample. Input material: peripheral blood. The source of these receptors is a man aged 40-55 years with active or convalescent COVID-19.

The chain employs TRBV19 and TRBJ1-5; D might be TRBD1 (5 bases). The germline V and J ends were trimmed by 1 base and 8 bases, with 12 bases remaining between them. Germline CDR1 LNHDA, CDR2 SQIVND (reference sequence). The CDR3 covers 14 residues. CDR3 sequence: CASSIGGGRKPQHF. The CDR3 coding sequence is TGTGCCAGTAGTATAGGGGGGGGTCGGAAGCCCCAGCATTTT.

Here the CDR3 reads CATSDSSYGYTF. The CDR3 DNA reads as TGTGCCACCAGTGATTCTAGCTATGGCTACACCTTC. This chain connects TRBV24-1 to TRBJ1-2; D call uncertain. CDR1 KGHDR and CDR2 SFDVKD come from the germline V gene. V was shortened by 2 bases and J by 4 bases, with 4 bases between the two germline ends. The CDR3 extends over 12 amino acids.

V and J are TRBV5-1 and TRBJ1-2; possible D gene TRBD1, 5 bases. Germline CDR1 is SGHRS and CDR2 is YFSETQ. The length of the CDR3 is 19 residues. V was cut by 0 bases and J by 7 bases, with 28 bases left in between. CDR3 sequence (DNA): TGCGCCAGCAGCTTGGACCCCAACTCGTCGGGAGGGAGAGGGACTGGCTACACCTTC. This gives the protein CASSLDPNSSGGRGTGYTF.

The rearrangement uses TRBV19 and TRBJ1-1; D is ambiguous. CDR3 length equals 16 residues. Germline-derived CDR1 and CDR2 are LNHDA and SQIVND (reference sequence). V lost 4 bases to trimming and J lost 0 bases, with 15 bases between them. CDR3 DNA: TGTGCCAGTAGTAGTTTAGCAGCAGCTATGAACACTGAAGCTTTCTTT. Protein sequence: CASSSLAAAMNTEAFF.

The chain couples TRBV7-2 to TRBJ1-1; 7 bases map to TRBD1. V lost 5 bases, J lost 4 bases, and 7 bases stayed unmatched. The CDR3 extends over 14 amino acids. The germline V gene encodes CDR1 SGHTA and CDR2 FQGNSA. The CDR3, as DNA: TGTGCCAGCAGCCCCAGCAGACAGGGCACTGAAGCTTTCTTT. It specifies CASSPSRQGTEAFF.

The chain combines TRBV7-2 with TRBJ2-3; TRBD1 matches at 8 bases. The CDR3 contains 15 residues. V gave up 5 bases and J gave up 8 bases; unmatched junction bases: 12. Per germline, CDR1 SGHTA and CDR2 FQGNSA. CDR3 nucleotide sequence: TGTGCCAGCAGCCGGGACAGGTCGATGGCGGGTACGCAGTATTTT. Its protein is CASSRDRSMAGTQYF.

The V gene is TRBV7-6, the J gene TRBJ2-2; 16 bases line up with TRBD2. This CDR3 is built from 19 residues. V lost 5 bases to trimming and J lost 2 bases; unmatched junction nucleotides: 8. Germline CDR1 reads SGHVS; CDR2 reads FNYEAQ. CDR3 loop: CASSPLGTSGGVNTGELFF. CDR3 sequence (DNA): TGTGCCAGCAGCCCGTTGGGGACTAGCGGGGGGGTCAACACCGGGGAGCTGTTTTTT.